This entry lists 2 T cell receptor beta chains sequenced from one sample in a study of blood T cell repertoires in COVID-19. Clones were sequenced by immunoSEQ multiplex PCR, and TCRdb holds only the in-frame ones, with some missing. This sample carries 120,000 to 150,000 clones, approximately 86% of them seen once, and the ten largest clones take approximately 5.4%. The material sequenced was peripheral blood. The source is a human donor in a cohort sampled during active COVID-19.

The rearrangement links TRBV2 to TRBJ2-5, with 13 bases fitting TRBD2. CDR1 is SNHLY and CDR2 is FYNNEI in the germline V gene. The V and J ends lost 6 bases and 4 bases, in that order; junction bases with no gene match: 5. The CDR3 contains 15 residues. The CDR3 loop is CASRLAGGPSETQYF. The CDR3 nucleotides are TGTGCCAGCAGACTAGCGGGGGGGCCGTCAGAGACCCAGTACTTC.

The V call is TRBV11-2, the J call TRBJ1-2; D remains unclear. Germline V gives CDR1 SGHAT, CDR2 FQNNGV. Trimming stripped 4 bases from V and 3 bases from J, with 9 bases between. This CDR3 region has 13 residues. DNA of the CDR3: TGTGCCAGCAGCTCTCCTCGGGACTATGGCTACACCTTC. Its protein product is CASSSPRDYGYTF.